The 22 T cell receptor beta chains in this list originate from one sample, sequenced in a study of graft-versus-host responses after intestinal transplantation. Some clones are missing from TCRdb's copy, which holds only in-frame ones; the method was immunoSEQ multiplex PCR. The sample includes 70,000 to 100,000 clones, roughly nine tenths of them seen just once. Their antigens remain unidentified. The specimen was unstimulated CD4+ T cells sorted from spleen or lymph node cells, collected before intestinal transplant. The receptors here all came from a human donor who received an intestinal transplant.

In DNA form, the CDR3 reads TGCGCCAGCAGCTTGGCGGGACAGGGGGGGAATGAGCAGTTCTTC. It yields the protein CASSLAGQGGNEQFF. The genes are TRBV5-1 and TRBJ2-1, with 11 nucleotides matching TRBD1. Trimming removed 0 bases from V and 7 bases from J; junction bases left unmatched: 3. Germline V lookup: CDR1 SGHRS, CDR2 YFSETQ. The CDR3 consists of 15 residues.

The V and J genes are TRBV29-1 and TRBJ2-5; 9 bases align to TRBD2. The junction had 11 bases not matched to a gene; V was cut back by 7 bases and J by 5 bases. Germline assignment: CDR1 SQVTM and CDR2 ANQGSEA. The CDR3 loop spans 14 amino acids. The CDR3 DNA follows: TGCAGCGCCTTTAGCGGGAGCGGTAGGGAGACCCAGTACTTC. Translated: CSAFSGSGRETQYF.

This chain joins TRBV2 and TRBJ1-1, with 8 bases that match TRBD1. The V and J ends lost 7 bases and 10 bases, in that order; junction bases with no gene match: 11. Germline loops: CDR1 SNHLY, CDR2 FYNNEI. The CDR3 is made up of 13 amino acids. CDR3 amino acids: CASNRDRGASAFF. CDR3 sequence (DNA): TGTGCCAGCAACAGAGACAGGGGCGCCTCAGCTTTCTTT.

The gene calls are TRBV11-1 and TRBJ2-7; D possibly corresponds to TRBD2 (5 bases). Trimming stripped 2 bases from V and 2 bases from J, with 13 bases between. Germline CDR1 SGHAT, CDR2 FQDESV (reference sequence). There are 15 residues in the CDR3. The CDR3 region is CASSLWPSGTYEQYF. The CDR3 bases are TGTGCCAGCAGCTTATGGCCCTCGGGGACCTACGAGCAGTACTTC. Full variable domain (missing parts from reference TRBV11-1 and TRBJ2-7): EAEVAQSPRYKITEKSQAVAFWCDPISGHATLYWYRQILGQGPELLVQFQDESVVDDSQLPKDRFSAERLKGVDSTLKIQPAELGDSAMYLCASSLWPSGTYEQYFGPGTRLTVT.

This rearrangement joins TRBV6-1 to TRBJ2-7, with D tentatively TRBD1 (6 bases). Germline V gene sequence: CDR1 MNHNS, CDR2 SASEGT. The CDR3 has 15 residues. V dropped 5 bases and J dropped 3 bases, with 17 bases sitting between them. CDR3 amino acids: CASSRKRAGDYEQYF. CDR3 DNA: TGTGCCAGCAGTCGAAAACGGGCAGGGGACTACGAGCAGTACTTC.

The gene calls are TRBV19 and TRBJ2-7; the D gene is possibly TRBD1 (7 bases). Germline CDR1 is LNHDA and CDR2 is SQIVND (reference sequence). The length of the CDR3 is 16 residues. The V end was cut by 1 base, the J end by 5 bases, with 18 bases between. The CDR3 region has the DNA TGTGCCAGTAGTATAGTTGGAGGGGGCGCCGGGAACGAGCAGTACTTC. Its protein is CASSIVGGGAGNEQYF.

The chain carries TRBV6-1 and TRBJ2-7; 8 bases map to TRBD1. The CDR3 runs 12 residues. Trimming took 6 bases from V and 6 from J; bases not matched to a gene: 4. Germline V gene data show CDR1 as MNHNS and CDR2 as SASEGT. This chain's CDR3 is CASSPDRGEQYF. The CDR3 DNA reads TGTGCCAGCAGCCCTGACAGGGGCGAGCAGTACTTC.

This chain joins TRBV19 and TRBJ2-2, with unresolved D. CDR3 length: 12 residues. CDR1 LNHDA and CDR2 SQIVND come from the germline V gene (reference sequence). V dropped 3 bases and J dropped 5 bases, with 4 bases sitting between them. CDR3 sequence reads: CASSILTGELFF. The CDR3 DNA sequence: TGTGCCAGTAGTATTTTAACCGGGGAGCTGTTTTTT.

The genes are TRBV28 and TRBJ2-3; the match to TRBD2 covers 8 bases. This CDR3 contains 13 residues. Germline CDR1 is MDHEN and CDR2 is SYDVKM. V gave up 8 bases and J gave up 6 bases; unmatched junction bases: 7. CDR3 residues: CASWSGGKDTQYF. CDR3 bases: TGTGCCAGCTGGAGCGGGGGTAAGGATACGCAGTATTTT.

The V gene is TRBV13, the J gene TRBJ1-2, with TRBD1 matching 9 bases. The trim removed 5 bases at V and 0 bases at J, leaving 4 bases unmatched. Germline V CDR1 and CDR2: PRHDT, FYEKMQ (reference sequence). The CDR3 extends over 15 amino acids. CDR3 sequence (DNA): TGTGCCAGCAGCCTCCGGGACAGGGCTAACTATGGCTACACCTTC. Translated, it gives CASSLRDRANYGYTF.

The gene calls are TRBV5-1 and TRBJ2-3, with D unresolved. This CDR3 contains 14 residues. V was trimmed by 6 bases and J by 0 bases, leaving 11 bases between them. Germline CDR1 is SGHRS and CDR2 is YFSETQ. The DNA of the CDR3 is TGCGCCAGCAAGGAGAGAACTAGCACAGATACGCAGTATTTT. Its translation: CASKERTSTDTQYF.

This chain joins TRBV6-5 and TRBJ2-3; 7 bases fit TRBD2. Per germline, CDR1 MNHEY and CDR2 SVGAGI. The CDR3 extends over 15 amino acids. V was pared by 7 bases and J by 0 bases, with 7 bases of the junction left unmatched. CDR3 nucleotide sequence: TGTGCCAGCAAGCGGGGCCCTACTAGCACAGATACGCAGTATTTT. It specifies CASKRGPTSTDTQYF.

This clone was picked up a small number of times. V and J are TRBV28 and TRBJ1-3; no clear D. The CDR3 loop spans 12 amino acids. Per germline, CDR1 MDHEN and CDR2 SYDVKM. The germline V and J ends were trimmed by 3 bases and 7 bases, with 7 bases remaining between them. DNA for the CDR3: TGTGCCAGCAGTTTGAAGAGGAACACCATATATTTT. This sequence encodes CASSLKRNTIYF.

The V call is TRBV6-5, the J call TRBJ1-4, with 9 bases aligning to TRBD1. The CDR3 spans 16 residues. V trimming: 2 bases; J trimming: 8 bases; junction bases outside the gene matches: 9. Germline V gene lookup returns CDR1 MNHEY and CDR2 SVGAGI. The CDR3 sequence: CASSYQWDREREKLFF. The CDR3 coding sequence is TGTGCCAGCAGTTACCAATGGGACAGGGAAAGGGAAAAACTGTTTTTT.

The chain couples TRBV19 to TRBJ1-1; 10 nucleotides align to TRBD1. The CDR3 length is 13 residues. V gave up 4 bases and J gave up 9 bases; unmatched junction bases: 5. Germline CDR1 is LNHDA and CDR2 is SQIVND (reference sequence). CDR3 loop: CASSTPGQGKAFF. In nucleotides, the CDR3 is TGTGCCAGTAGTACGCCGGGACAGGGGAAAGCTTTCTTT.

The chain links TRBV7-8 to TRBJ2-7, with D perhaps matching TRBD2 (5 bases). Germline CDR1 reads SGHVS; CDR2 reads FQNEAQ. This CDR3 is built from 14 residues. V gave up 1 base and J gave up 5 bases, with 12 bases separating them. CDR3 bases: TGTGCCAGCAGCTTAGGGGCCCGGGGAGACGAGCAGTACTTC. It translates to CASSLGARGDEQYF.

The rearrangement joins TRBV28 to TRBJ2-4, with D perhaps matching TRBD1 (5 bases). The CDR3 loop spans 14 amino acids. V shed 6 bases and J shed 0 bases, with 9 bases lying between them. Germline assignment: CDR1 MDHEN and CDR2 SYDVKM. The CDR3 spells CASRTDLAKNIQYF. The CDR3 DNA follows: TGTGCCAGCAGGACAGATCTAGCCAAAAACATTCAGTACTTC.

J is TRBJ1-1 and V is TRBV5-1; D ambiguous. CDR3 size: 12 residues. Trimming removed 0 bases at V and 7 bases at J, with 7 bases between. Germline-derived CDR1 and CDR2 are SGHRS and YFSETQ. CDR3 coding DNA: TGCGCCAGCAGCTTGGATCAGTATGAAGCTTTCTTT. It codes for CASSLDQYEAFF.

Here the CDR3 DNA reads TGTGCCAGCGGGCTAGGACAGAACTATGGCTACACCTTC. Protein product: CASGLGQNYGYTF. The chain is built from TRBV5-8 and TRBJ1-2; tentative D call: TRBD1 (6 bases). Germline V gene lookup returns CDR1 SGHTS and CDR2 YDEGEE. V shed 7 bases and J shed 2 bases, with 12 bases lying between them. This CDR3 is built from 13 residues.

A note on this clone: One junction end disagrees with the germline gene, perhaps due to a read error. The chain carries TRBV7-7 and TRBJ2-1, with 12 bases aligning to TRBD2. The CDR3 loop spans 15 amino acids. The germline gives CDR1 SSHAT, CDR2 FNYEAQ (reference sequence). The CDR3 DNA sequence: TGTGCTAGCAGCCCGACTAGCGGGGGTTACAATGAGCAGTTCTTC. This encodes CASSPTSGGYNEQFF.

The J gene is TRBJ1-1, the V gene TRBV19; perhaps TRBD1 as D (6 bases). Germline-derived CDR1 and CDR2 are LNHDA and SQIVND (reference sequence). V lost 4 bases and J lost 10, with 13 bases in between. CDR3 size: 12 residues. For the CDR3, the DNA is TGTGCCAGTAGTAACAGGGCCACGGGAGCTTTCTTT. Translated, it gives CASSNRATGAFF.

The gene calls are TRBV6-1 and TRBJ1-5, with D hard to call. Looked up from germline, CDR1 is MNHNS and CDR2 is SASEGT. V was cut by 2 bases and J by 5 bases, with 7 bases left in between. CDR3 length equals 13 residues. The CDR3 protein is CASSEIGDQPQHF. The CDR3, as DNA: TGTGCCAGCAGTGAAATCGGGGATCAGCCCCAGCATTTT.